The 28 T cell receptor beta chains reported below all come from one sample, sequenced in a study of T cell changes during pregnancy in multiple sclerosis. The repertoire was sequenced with immunoSEQ multiplex PCR; TCRdb's copy has only in-frame clones and lacks some. The sample lists tens of thousands of clones, roughly 94% occurring once. Sample: CD8+ T cells from peripheral blood mononuclear cells, taken in the third trimester of pregnancy. Every receptor here comes from a female donor with multiple sclerosis, enrolled in a pregnancy study.

The CDR3 loop is CAISSYGDTGTGTHEQYF. The CDR3 nucleotides are TGTGCCATCAGTTCTTACGGGGACACCGGGACAGGGACCCACGAGCAGTACTTC. The chain joins TRBV10-3 to TRBJ2-7; 9 bases match TRBD1. The V segment lost 5 bases and the J segment 5 bases; nucleotides outside the gene matches: 19. The CDR3 contains 18 residues. In germline, CDR1 is ENHRY, CDR2 SYGVKD.

V and J are TRBV2 and TRBJ1-2; 11 nucleotides agree with TRBD1. CDR3 length equals 15 residues. V trimming: 3 bases; J trimming: 7 bases; junction bases outside the gene matches: 7. Germline V gene sequence: CDR1 SNHLY, CDR2 FYNNEI. The CDR3 here is CASSDPGQGVGGYTF. The DNA for the CDR3 is TGTGCCAGCAGTGACCCGGGACAGGGGGTTGGTGGCTACACCTTC.

This rearrangement joins TRBV5-4 to TRBJ2-7, with D tentatively TRBD1 (6 bases). Germline CDR1 is SGHNT and CDR2 is YYREEE (reference sequence). This CDR3 has 15 amino acids. V was clipped by 0 bases and J by 3 bases, with 13 bases between them. CDR3 sequence (DNA): TGTGCCAGCAGCTTGGAGTTACCAGGGGACTACGAGCAGTACTTC. This codes for CASSLELPGDYEQYF.

The chain recombines TRBV19 with TRBJ1-5, with 9 bases that match TRBD1. From germline, CDR1 is LNHDA and CDR2 SQIVND (reference sequence). V gave up 4 bases and J gave up 4 bases; unmatched junction bases: 11. There are 17 residues in the CDR3. Here the CDR3 DNA reads TGTGCCAGTAGTACCCCACCCGGGACAGGGTTGAATCAGCCCCAGCATTTT. It specifies CASSTPPGTGLNQPQHF.

The J gene is TRBJ2-7, the V gene TRBV5-4; D remains unclear. This CDR3 spans 14 amino acids. Germline CDR1 reads SGHNT; CDR2 reads YYREEE (reference sequence). Between the trimmed V and J ends, which lost 0 bases and 3 bases, there was a span of 10 bases. The CDR3 spells CASSLAGSHYEQYF. CDR3 DNA sequence: TGTGCCAGCAGCTTGGCCGGGTCTCACTACGAGCAGTACTTC.

V gene TRBV10-3 combines with J gene TRBJ2-3; 10 bases agree with TRBD2. CDR1 ENHRY and CDR2 SYGVKD come from the germline V gene. The CDR3 is 16 residues long. The V segment lost 0 bases and the J segment 4 bases; nucleotides outside the gene matches: 4. This chain's CDR3 is CAISESTSGTADTQYF. The CDR3 DNA is TGTGCCATCAGTGAGTCTACTAGCGGGACGGCAGATACGCAGTATTTT.

The CDR3 DNA is TGCGCCAGCAGCTTCTGGACAGAGGGGAATGAAAAACTGTTTTTT. It specifies CASSFWTEGNEKLFF. The chain combines TRBV5-1 with TRBJ1-4; D perhaps matches TRBD1 (6 bases). Trimming stripped 2 bases from V and 5 bases from J, with 13 bases between. CDR1 is SGHRS, CDR2 YFSETQ, per germline. The CDR3 covers 15 residues.

V is TRBV9 and J is TRBJ1-6, with a possible D match to TRBD1 (6 bases). There are 14 residues in the CDR3. With 3 bases removed from V and 10 bases from J, the gap between germline ends came to 14 bases. CDR1 is SGDLS, CDR2 YYNGEE, per germline. For the CDR3, the DNA is TGTGCCAGCAGCGCCACAGGGTTGAGGTCACCCCTCCACTTT. Its protein product is CASSATGLRSPLHF.

The chain joins TRBV28 to TRBJ2-1; 12 bases match TRBD2. Germline V gene lookup returns CDR1 MDHEN and CDR2 SYDVKM. Germline trimming cut 5 bases from V and 9 bases from J; bases unmatched to any gene: 8. There are 15 residues in the CDR3. In DNA, the CDR3 is TGTGCCAGCAGTGATCTAGCGGGAGGGCTTCTTGAGCAGTTCTTC. Translation gives CASSDLAGGLLEQFF. Filled out from reference TRBV28 and TRBJ2-1, the complete variable domain reads DVKVTQSSRYLVKRTGEKVFLECVQDMDHENMFWYRQDPGLGLRLIYFSYDVKMKEKGDIPEGYSVSREKKERFSLILESASTNQTSMYLCASSDLAGGLLEQFFGPGTRLTVL.

The chain recombines TRBV28 with TRBJ1-1; 8 bases are shared with TRBD1. Germline V gene lookup returns CDR1 MDHEN and CDR2 SYDVKM. V gave up 7 bases and J gave up 0 bases; unmatched junction bases: 4. The CDR3 extends over 14 amino acids. This chain's CDR3 is CASKPGQVNTEAFF. The CDR3, as DNA: TGTGCCAGCAAGCCGGGACAGGTGAACACTGAAGCTTTCTTT.

This clone was recorded once. V is TRBV29-1 and J is TRBJ2-5; the match to TRBD2 covers 13 bases. The CDR3 length is 16 residues. Germline loops: CDR1 SQVTM, CDR2 ANQGSEA. CDR3 DNA sequence: TGCAACGAGGGAACTAGCGGGAGGGCAAGCCAAGAGACCCAGTACTTC. It specifies CNEGTSGRASQETQYF.

The gene calls are TRBV6-5 and TRBJ1-3; possible D gene TRBD1, 5 bases. V lost 6 bases, J lost 0 bases, and 9 bases lay in between. This CDR3 has 14 amino acids. CDR1 is MNHEY, CDR2 SVGAGI, per germline. Here the CDR3 DNA reads TGTGCCAGCAGCCCAACAGGCTCTGGAAACACCATATATTTT. Encoded protein: CASSPTGSGNTIYF.

This clone was picked up one time. This rearrangement joins TRBV5-5 to TRBJ2-7; 8 bases map to TRBD2. Germline V gene sequence: CDR1 SGHKS, CDR2 YYEKEE (reference sequence). The CDR3 sequence is 15 residues long. The J segment lost 4 bases and the V segment lost 0 bases, leaving 6 bases of the junction unmatched. The CDR3 is CASSLVASGFYEQYF. The CDR3 DNA is TGTGCCAGCAGCTTGGTCGCTAGCGGGTTTTACGAGCAGTACTTC.

The chain links TRBV4-1 to TRBJ1-5; no clear D. The germline gives CDR1 MGHRA, CDR2 YSYEKL. The CDR3 is 13 amino acids. The V gene lost 3 bases and the J gene lost 4 bases, with 7 bases spanning the gap. Here the CDR3 DNA reads TGCGCCAGCAGCCATCCCGGGAATCAGCCCCAGCATTTT. This encodes CASSHPGNQPQHF.

The chain has TRBV5-1 and TRBJ2-4, with 14 positions matching TRBD2. The CDR3 covers 15 residues. Looked up from germline, CDR1 is SGHRS and CDR2 is YFSETQ. The trim removed 4 bases at V and 8 bases at J, leaving 5 bases unmatched. The CDR3 protein is CASSAGTSGSDIQYF. DNA for the CDR3: TGCGCCAGCAGCGCTGGGACTAGCGGGAGTGACATTCAGTACTTC.

By share, this clone ranks as medium-sized (0.01 to 0.1%). The V call is TRBV2, the J call TRBJ1-5, with 7 bases lining up with TRBD1. Germline-derived CDR1 and CDR2 are SNHLY and FYNNEI. The CDR3 length is 15 residues. The trim removed 6 bases at V and 3 bases at J, leaving 8 bases unmatched. The chain's CDR3 is CASSNRGTDNQPQHF. The CDR3 DNA is TGTGCCAGCAGCAACAGGGGAACGGACAATCAGCCCCAGCATTTT.

The chain recombines TRBV19 with TRBJ1-2; 9 nucleotides line up with TRBD1. The CDR3 totals 15 residues. J was trimmed by 8 bases and V by 7 bases; bases with no gene match: 14. The germline V gene has CDR1 LNHDA and CDR2 SQIVND (reference sequence). The CDR3 DNA reads as TGTGCCAGTAATGACGGGACAGGGAATCGGGACGGCTACACCTTC. It translates to CASNDGTGNRDGYTF.

The chain uses TRBV27 and TRBJ1-2; 7 bases map to TRBD1. CDR3 length equals 17 residues. Trimming at V came to 3 bases and at J to 8 bases, leaving 18 bases not matched to a gene. CDR1 is MNHEY and CDR2 is SMNVEV in the germline V gene (reference sequence). CDR3 bases: TGTGCCAGCAGTTTGCAACGGGAAACGACAGGGCAGGGAGGCTACACCTTC. The encoded protein is CASSLQRETTGQGGYTF.

The chain is built from TRBV7-2 and TRBJ2-3; D may be TRBD2 (5 bases). V was shortened by 4 bases and J by 6 bases, with 14 bases between the two germline ends. CDR1 and CDR2 from the germline V gene are SGHTA and FQGNSA. This CDR3 has 14 residues. CDR3 DNA sequence: TGTGCCAGCAGCTCGATCGGGATTGGGGATACGCAGTATTTT. It is translated as CASSSIGIGDTQYF.

The V gene is TRBV9, the J gene TRBJ2-7, with D perhaps matching TRBD2 (5 bases). The V and J ends lost 0 bases and 2 bases respectively, with 21 bases between them. Germline V gives CDR1 SGDLS, CDR2 YYNGEE. The CDR3 runs to 18 residues. The CDR3 spells CASSVVGSFLQPTYEQYF. CDR3 nucleotide sequence: TGTGCCAGCAGCGTAGTAGGGAGTTTTCTCCAACCTACCTACGAGCAGTACTTC.

CDR3 coding DNA: TGTGCCAGCAGCTCCGGACTAGCGGGAGGGTCAGATACGCAGTATTTT. It encodes CASSSGLAGGSDTQYF. The chain links TRBV7-9 to TRBJ2-3; 15 positions match TRBD2. Looked up from germline, CDR1 is SEHNR and CDR2 is FQNEAQ (reference sequence). The CDR3 sequence is 16 residues long. The V segment lost 4 bases and the J segment 4 bases; nucleotides outside the gene matches: 3. Complete variable domain (other parts from reference TRBV7-9 and TRBJ2-3): DTGVSQNPRHKITKRGQNVTFRCDPISEHNRLYWYRQTLGQGPEFLTYFQNEAQLEKSRLLSDRFSAERPKGSFSTLEIQRTEQGDSAMYLCASSSGLAGGSDTQYFGPGTRLTVL.

This chain uses TRBV29-1 with TRBJ2-1; 7 nucleotides align to TRBD1. CDR3 length equals 14 residues. The V gene's germline CDR1 is SQVTM and CDR2 ANQGSEA. The junction had 15 bases not matched to a gene; V was cut back by 8 bases and J by 8 bases. The CDR3 sequence: CSTQLSQGTHEQFF. The DNA of the CDR3 is TGCAGCACCCAATTATCACAGGGGACCCATGAGCAGTTCTTC.

The chain recombines TRBV27 with TRBJ1-5, with D maybe TRBD1 (5 bases). With 7 bases removed from V and 0 bases from J, the gap between germline ends came to 10 bases. The CDR3 length is 14 residues. Germline values: CDR1 MNHEY, CDR2 SMNVEV (reference sequence). The CDR3 reads CASKGTYSNQPQHF. The CDR3 region has the DNA TGTGCCAGCAAGGGGACTTATAGCAATCAGCCCCAGCATTTT.

The V and J genes are TRBV28 and TRBJ1-1, with 8 bases fitting TRBD1. CDR3 size: 12 residues. Per germline, CDR1 MDHEN and CDR2 SYDVKM. Trimming cost V 6 bases and J 6 bases; bases outside gene matches: 3. The CDR3 here is CASSLQGAEAFF. CDR3 coding DNA: TGTGCCAGCAGCCTACAGGGGGCTGAAGCTTTCTTT.

The rearrangement uses TRBV6-5 and TRBJ2-1, with a weak D call TRBD2 (6 bases). This CDR3 contains 15 residues. V dropped 6 bases and J dropped 8 bases, with 20 bases sitting between them. Per germline, CDR1 MNHEY and CDR2 SVGAGI. The CDR3 reads CASRPGTSLTHEQFF. CDR3 in DNA: TGTGCCAGCAGACCCGGGACTTCTTTAACCCATGAGCAGTTCTTC.

The J gene is TRBJ2-1, the V gene TRBV27; TRBD2 is a possible D gene (7 bases). This CDR3 contains 11 residues. Trimming removed 4 bases at V and 10 bases at J, with 8 bases between. The germline V gene has CDR1 MNHEY and CDR2 SMNVEV (reference sequence). The CDR3 region is CASSWGGEQFF. Written as DNA, the CDR3 is TGTGCCAGCAGTTGGGGGGGCGAGCAGTTCTTC.

Points on this clone: Other DNA sequences in this sample translate to the same CDR3. The chain has TRBV27 and TRBJ2-1, with D possibly TRBD2 on 5 matching bases. CDR1 MNHEY and CDR2 SMNVEV come from the germline V gene (reference sequence). V shed 2 bases and J shed 6 bases, with 8 bases lying between them. The CDR3 spans 13 residues. CDR3 sequence (DNA): TGTGCCAGCAGTTTAAGCGGCACCAATGAGCAGTTCTTC. Its translation is CASSLSGTNEQFF.

This CDR3 is CASSPTGQEEETQYF. DNA for the CDR3: TGTGCCAGCAGCCCGACAGGACAGGAAGAAGAGACCCAGTACTTC. The V and J genes are TRBV7-8 and TRBJ2-5; 7 positions match TRBD1. CDR1 and CDR2 from the germline V gene are SGHVS and FQNEAQ. The CDR3 covers 15 residues. Trimming cost V 5 bases and J 3 bases; bases outside gene matches: 9.